This T cell receptor beta chain is drawn from a study of STAT3 mutations in large granular lymphocyte leukemia. The study's findings and limits: In T-cell large granular lymphocyte leukemia, about half of patients showed multiple immunodominant subclonotypes. No sample exists from the first appearance of each clone.

Concerning this clone itself: As yet, its antigen is unknown.

Only in-frame clones appear in the TCRdb table, and some are missing; sequencing was by immunoSEQ multiplex PCR. The table lists 30,000 to 35,000 clones, over 60% of them singletons. Germline V gene data show CDR1 as GTSNPN and CDR2 as SVGIG (reference sequence). The germline V and J ends were trimmed by 5 bases and 12 bases, with 16 bases remaining between them. This CDR3 contains 11 residues. The sequence was obtained from a woman in her 50s with T-cell large granular lymphocyte leukemia. Some clones in this sample may be carry-over from other donors' samples. The rearrangement links TRBV30 to TRBJ1-2; D is possibly TRBD1 (5 bases). The sample consisted of peripheral blood mononuclear cells. In nucleotides, the CDR3 is TGTGCCTGGGAGGGAATGGGGGGTCACACCTTC. It translates to CAWEGMGGHTF.